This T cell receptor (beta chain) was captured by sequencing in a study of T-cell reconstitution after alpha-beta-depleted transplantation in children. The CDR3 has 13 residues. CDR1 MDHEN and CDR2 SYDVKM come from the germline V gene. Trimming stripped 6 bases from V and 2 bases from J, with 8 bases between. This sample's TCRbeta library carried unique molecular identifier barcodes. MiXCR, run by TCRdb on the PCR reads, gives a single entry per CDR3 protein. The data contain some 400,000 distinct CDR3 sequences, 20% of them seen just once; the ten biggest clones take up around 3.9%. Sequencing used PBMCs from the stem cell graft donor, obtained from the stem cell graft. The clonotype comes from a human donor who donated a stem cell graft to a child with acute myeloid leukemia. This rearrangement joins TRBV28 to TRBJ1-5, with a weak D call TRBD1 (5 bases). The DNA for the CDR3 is TGTGCCAGCAGATGGGGCCGCAATCAGCCCCAGCATTTT. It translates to CASRWGRNQPQHF.